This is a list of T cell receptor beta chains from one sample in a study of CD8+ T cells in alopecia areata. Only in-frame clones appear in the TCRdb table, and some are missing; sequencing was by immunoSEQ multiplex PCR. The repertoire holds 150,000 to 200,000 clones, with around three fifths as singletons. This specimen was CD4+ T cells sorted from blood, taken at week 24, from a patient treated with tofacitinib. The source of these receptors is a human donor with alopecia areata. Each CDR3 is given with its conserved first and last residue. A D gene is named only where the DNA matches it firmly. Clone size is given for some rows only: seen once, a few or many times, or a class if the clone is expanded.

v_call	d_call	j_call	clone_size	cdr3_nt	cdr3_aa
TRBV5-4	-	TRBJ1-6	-	TGTGCCAGCACCCTCTGGGCCACCGATTCACCCCTCCACTTT	CASTLWATDSPLHF
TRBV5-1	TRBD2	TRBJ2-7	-	TGCGCCAGCGCGGCTAGCGGCCTTGTCTACGAGCAGTACTTC	CASAASGLVYEQYF
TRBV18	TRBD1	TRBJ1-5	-	TGTGCCAGCTCACGCCGGGACAGGGATCGAGGCAATCAGCCCCAGCATTTT	CASSRRDRDRGNQPQHF
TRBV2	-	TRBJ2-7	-	TGTGCCAGCAGTGACAGGCGGGTGACCTACGAGCAGTACTTC	CASSDRRVTYEQYF
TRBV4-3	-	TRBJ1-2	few	TGCGCCAGCAGCCAAGGACGAATGTCCTATGGCTACACCTTC	CASSQGRMSYGYTF
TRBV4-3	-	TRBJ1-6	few	TGCGCCAGCAGCCAAGAGGCGAAGAATTCACCCCTCCACTTT	CASSQEAKNSPLHF
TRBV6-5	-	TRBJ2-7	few	TGTGCCAGCAGTTACTCGCGGGTACGGGCATACGAGCAGTACTTC	CASSYSRVRAYEQYF
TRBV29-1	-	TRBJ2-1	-	TGCAGCGTTGACTGGGTTCATGAGCAGTTCTTC	CSVDWVHEQFF
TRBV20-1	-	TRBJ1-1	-	TGCAGTGTTACAGGGATAAGGGAAGCTTTCTTT	CSVTGIREAFF
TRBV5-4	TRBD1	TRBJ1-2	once	TGTGCCAGCAGCCCCCAGGGGGGGCGAAGTGGCTACACCTTC	CASSPQGGRSGYTF
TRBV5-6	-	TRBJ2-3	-	TGTGCCAGCAGCTTTGGGACTAGCACAGATACGCAGTATTTT	CASSFGTSTDTQYF
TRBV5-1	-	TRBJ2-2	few	TGCGCCAGCGGGTGGCAGGCGACCACCGGGGAGCTGTTTTTT	CASGWQATTGELFF
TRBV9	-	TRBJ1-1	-	TGTGCCAGCACGGGGACGGAGAACACTGAAGCTTTCTTT	CASTGTENTEAFF
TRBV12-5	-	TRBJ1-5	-	TGTGCTAGTGGAAACAATCAGCCCCAGCATTTT	CASGNNQPQHF
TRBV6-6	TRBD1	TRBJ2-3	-	TGTGCCAGCAGCTGGGGGACAGGGGGCACAGATACGCAGTATTTT	CASSWGTGGTDTQYF
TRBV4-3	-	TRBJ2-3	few	TGCGCCAGCAGCCAAGATCGGGGGGCTGGGGCAGATACGCAGTATTTT	CASSQDRGAGADTQYF
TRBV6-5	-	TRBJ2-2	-	TGTGCCAGCAGTGATTTACACGACACCGGGGAGCTGTTTTTT	CASSDLHDTGELFF
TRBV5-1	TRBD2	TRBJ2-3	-	TGCGCCAGCAGCTTGGGAGCGGGGGCCCTCACAGATACGCAGTATTTT	CASSLGAGALTDTQYF
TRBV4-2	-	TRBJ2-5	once	TGTGCCAGCAGCCAAGATTTTGGCGGGGTGGAGACCCAGTACTTC	CASSQDFGGVETQYF
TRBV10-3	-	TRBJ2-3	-	TGTGCCACCGGGTCGAACACAGATACGCAGTATTTT	CATGSNTDTQYF
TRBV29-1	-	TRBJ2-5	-	TGCAGCGTTGGTGCTAGCCAAGAGACCCAGTACTTC	CSVGASQETQYF
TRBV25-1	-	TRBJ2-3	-	TGTGCCACCGCTTGGGGGGTTCGGGATACGCAGTATTTT	CATAWGVRDTQYF
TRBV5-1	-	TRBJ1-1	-	TGCGCCAGCAGCTTGGGGGCGTCCGGCAACATGAACACTGAAGCTTTCTTT	CASSLGASGNMNTEAFF
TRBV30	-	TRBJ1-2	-	TGTGCCTGGAGTGTAAAGGGGGTCAGCGACTATGGCTACACCTTC	CAWSVKGVSDYGYTF
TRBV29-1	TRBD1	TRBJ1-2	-	TGCAGCGCAGCAGGACAGGGAGGTGGCTACACCTTC	CSAAGQGGGYTF
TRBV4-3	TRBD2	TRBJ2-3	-	TGCGCCAGCAGCCAAGATGCCCTAGCGGGGGGATCAGATACGCAGTATTTT	CASSQDALAGGSDTQYF
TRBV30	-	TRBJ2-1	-	TGTGCCTGGAGTGTATTTTACTACAATGAGCAGTTCTTC	CAWSVFYYNEQFF
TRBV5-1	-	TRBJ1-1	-	TGCGCCAGCAGCTTGTATCCGCCGAACACTGAAGCTTTCTTT	CASSLYPPNTEAFF
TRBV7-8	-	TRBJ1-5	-	TGTGCCAGCTCTCGCGGGGGATCTCAGCCCCAGCATTTT	CASSRGGSQPQHF
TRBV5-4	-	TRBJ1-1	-	TGTGCCAGCAGCGGAGGGTTGACAGTGAACACTGAAGCTTTCTTT	CASSGGLTVNTEAFF
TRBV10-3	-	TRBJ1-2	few	TGTGCCATCAGTGAGTCCCAGCCACAGGACTATGGCTACACCTTC	CAISESQPQDYGYTF
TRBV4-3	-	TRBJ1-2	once	TGCGCCAGCAGCCAAGATGGGGCAGATTACACCTTC	CASSQDGADYTF
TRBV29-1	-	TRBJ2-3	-	TGCAGCGTTGAGATGGGGACAGATACGCAGTATTTT	CSVEMGTDTQYF
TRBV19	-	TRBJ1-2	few	TGTGCCAGTAGTATATCGGTTAGCGGAGGCTACACCTTC	CASSISVSGGYTF
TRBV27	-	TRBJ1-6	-	TGTGCCAGCAGTACGTGGGATTCACCCCTCCACTTT	CASSTWDSPLHF
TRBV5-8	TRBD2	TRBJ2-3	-	TGTGCCAGCAGCGTGTCCGGGACTAGGGAACCTAATACGCAGTATTTT	CASSVSGTREPNTQYF
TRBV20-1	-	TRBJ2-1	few	TGCAGTGCTCTCTACAATGAGCAGTTCTTC	CSALYNEQFF
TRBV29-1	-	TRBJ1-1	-	TGCAGCGCCCGACCAACCCCGGGCACTGAAGCTTTCTTT	CSARPTPGTEAFF
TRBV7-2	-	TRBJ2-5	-	TGTGCCAGCAGCTTAGTCTGGCAGCAAGAGACCCAGTACTTC	CASSLVWQQETQYF
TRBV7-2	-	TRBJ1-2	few	TGTGCCAGCAGCTTTTCAGCGGGGGCCGCCTATGGCTACACCTTC	CASSFSAGAAYGYTF
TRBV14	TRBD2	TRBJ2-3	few	TGTGCCAGCAGCCAAGTTCTGGGAGGGACAGATACGCAGTATTTT	CASSQVLGGTDTQYF
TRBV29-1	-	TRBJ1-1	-	TGCAGCGTTTGTACAGGGTCGGTGAACACTGAAGCTTTCTTT	CSVCTGSVNTEAFF
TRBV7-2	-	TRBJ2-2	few	TGTGCCAGCAGACGGGGACAGAACACCGGGGAGCTGTTTTTT	CASRRGQNTGELFF
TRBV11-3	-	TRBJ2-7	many	TGTGCCAGCAGCCACCCCACAGGGCGTACCTACGAGCAGTACTTC	CASSHPTGRTYEQYF
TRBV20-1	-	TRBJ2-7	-	TGCAGTGCTGTCGCCTCCTACGAGCAGTACTTC	CSAVASYEQYF
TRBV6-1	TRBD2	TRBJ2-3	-	TGTGCCGTCCGAAAGCGGGGGGATTCAGATACGCAGTATTTT	CAVRKRGDSDTQYF
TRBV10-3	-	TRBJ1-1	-	TGTGCCATCAGTGATCTGGACACCCATGGGGAAGCTTTCTTT	CAISDLDTHGEAFF
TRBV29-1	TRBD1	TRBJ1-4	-	TGCAGCGTTCGGCAGGGGGGGGCTGATAATGAAAAACTGTTTTTT	CSVRQGGADNEKLFF
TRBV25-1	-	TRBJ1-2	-	TGTGCCAGCAGTGAATTGGCACCCACCGACTATGGCTACACCTTC	CASSELAPTDYGYTF
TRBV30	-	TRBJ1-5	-	TGTGCCTACGGAACAGGGAAACCCAATCAGCCCCAGCATTTT	CAYGTGKPNQPQHF